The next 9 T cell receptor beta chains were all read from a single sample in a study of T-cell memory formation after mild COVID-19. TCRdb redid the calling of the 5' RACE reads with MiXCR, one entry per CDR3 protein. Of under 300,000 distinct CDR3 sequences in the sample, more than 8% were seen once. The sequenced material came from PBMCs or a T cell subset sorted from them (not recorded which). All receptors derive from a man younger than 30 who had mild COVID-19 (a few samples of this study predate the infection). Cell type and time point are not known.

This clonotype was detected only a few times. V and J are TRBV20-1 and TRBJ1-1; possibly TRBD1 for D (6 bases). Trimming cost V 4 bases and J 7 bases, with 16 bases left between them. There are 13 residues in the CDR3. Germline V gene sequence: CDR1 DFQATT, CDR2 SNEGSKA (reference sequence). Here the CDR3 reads CSATRGRDIEAFF. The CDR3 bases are TGCAGTGCTACCCGAGGTCGGGACATTGAAGCTTTCTTT.

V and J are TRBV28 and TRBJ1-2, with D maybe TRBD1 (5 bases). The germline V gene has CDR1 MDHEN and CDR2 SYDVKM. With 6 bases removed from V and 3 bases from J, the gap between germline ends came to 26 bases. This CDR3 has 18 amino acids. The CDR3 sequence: CASSLRPRLGQGDYGYTF. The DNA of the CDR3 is TGTGCCAGCAGCTTGAGGCCTCGTCTGGGGCAAGGGGACTATGGCTACACCTTC.

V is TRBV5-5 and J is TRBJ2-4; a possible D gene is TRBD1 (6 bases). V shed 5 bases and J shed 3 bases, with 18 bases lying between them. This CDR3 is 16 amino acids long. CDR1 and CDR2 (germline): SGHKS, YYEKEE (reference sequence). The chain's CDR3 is CASSIEGDRGKNIQYF. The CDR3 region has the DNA TGTGCCAGCAGTATCGAGGGGGATAGAGGCAAAAACATTCAGTACTTC.

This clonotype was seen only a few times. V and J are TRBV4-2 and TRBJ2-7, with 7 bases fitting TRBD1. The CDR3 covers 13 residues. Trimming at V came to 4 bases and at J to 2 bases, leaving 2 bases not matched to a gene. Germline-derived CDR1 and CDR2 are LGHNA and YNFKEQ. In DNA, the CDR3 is TGTGCCAGCAGCCGGGACAGCCCCTACGAGCAGTACTTC. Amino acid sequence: CASSRDSPYEQYF.

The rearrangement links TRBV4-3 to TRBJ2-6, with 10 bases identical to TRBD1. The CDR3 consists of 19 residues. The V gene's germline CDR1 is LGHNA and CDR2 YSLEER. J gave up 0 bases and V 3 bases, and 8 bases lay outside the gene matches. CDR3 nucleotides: TGCGCCAGCAGCCAGACCGGACAGGGGGTCTTCTCTGGGGCCAACGTCCTGACTTTC. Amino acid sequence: CASSQTGQGVFSGANVLTF.

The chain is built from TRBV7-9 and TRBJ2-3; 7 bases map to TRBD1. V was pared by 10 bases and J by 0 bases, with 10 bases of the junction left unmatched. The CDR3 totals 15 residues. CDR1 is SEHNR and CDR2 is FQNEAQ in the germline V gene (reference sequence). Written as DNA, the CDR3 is TGTGCCACCTTCCCGACAGGGTCTAGCACAGATACGCAGTATTTT. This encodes CATFPTGSSTDTQYF.

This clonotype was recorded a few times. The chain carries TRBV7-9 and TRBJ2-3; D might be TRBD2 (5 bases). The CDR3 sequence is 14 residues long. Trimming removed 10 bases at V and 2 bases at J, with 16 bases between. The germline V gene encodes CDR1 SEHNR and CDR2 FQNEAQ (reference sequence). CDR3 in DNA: TGTGCCACCACTGGCGAGGGCTCCACAGATACGCAGTATTTT. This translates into CATTGEGSTDTQYF.

CDR3 amino acids: CASSLSGGVADTQYF. The CDR3 DNA reads TGTGCCAGCAGTTTATCGGGGGGGGTGGCAGATACGCAGTATTTT. The chain is built from TRBV27 and TRBJ2-3, with 7 bases that match TRBD2. This CDR3 contains 15 residues. With V trimmed by 0 bases and J by 4 bases, 4 bases remained unmatched. Germline V gene data show CDR1 as MNHEY and CDR2 as SMNVEV (reference sequence).

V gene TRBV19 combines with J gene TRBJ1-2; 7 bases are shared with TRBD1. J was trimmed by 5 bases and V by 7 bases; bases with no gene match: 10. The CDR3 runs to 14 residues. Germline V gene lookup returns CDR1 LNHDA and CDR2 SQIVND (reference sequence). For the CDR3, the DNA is TGTGCCAGTACCCCTACGCGACAGGGATATGGCTACACCTTC. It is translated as CASTPTRQGYGYTF.